The clone carrying this T cell receptor (beta chain) was observed a single time. Per the authors' pipeline: Reference gene primers were amplified, and this amplification served to estimate nucleated cell counts. The protocol was immunoSEQ multiplex PCR, while the TCRdb copy is restricted to in-frame clones and leaves out a portion. That table supplies the V and J calls and clone size; D and trimming were determined from the DNA. The sample records tens of thousands of clones, 83% being singletons. Germline CDR1 reads SNHLY; CDR2 reads FYNNEI. Between the trimmed V and J ends, which lost 9 bases and 4 bases, there was a span of 13 bases. The CDR3 length is 13 residues. The sample comes from a study of blood T cell repertoires in COVID-19. For the study at large: Acute and convalescent COVID-19 specimens originated in the United States, Italy and Spain. PBMCs, B-cell-depleted T cells, or T cells were the source of the cDNA or gDNA that made up the material.

V and J are TRBV2 and TRBJ2-1; tentative D call: TRBD2 (6 bases). The sequencing sample was made of peripheral blood. This TCR was sampled from a woman over 75 with acute or convalescent COVID-19. The CDR3 protein is CASDSGVYNEQFF. CDR3 nucleotides: TGTGCCAGTGATAGCGGAGTTTACAATGAGCAGTTCTTC. Looking up the rest from reference TRBV2 and TRBJ2-1 gives the full variable domain: EPEVTQTPSHQVTQMGQEVILRCVPISNHLYFYWYRQILGQKVEFLVSFYNNEISEKSEIFDDQFSVERPDGSNFTLKIRSTKLEDSAMYFCASDSGVYNEQFFGPGTRLTVL.